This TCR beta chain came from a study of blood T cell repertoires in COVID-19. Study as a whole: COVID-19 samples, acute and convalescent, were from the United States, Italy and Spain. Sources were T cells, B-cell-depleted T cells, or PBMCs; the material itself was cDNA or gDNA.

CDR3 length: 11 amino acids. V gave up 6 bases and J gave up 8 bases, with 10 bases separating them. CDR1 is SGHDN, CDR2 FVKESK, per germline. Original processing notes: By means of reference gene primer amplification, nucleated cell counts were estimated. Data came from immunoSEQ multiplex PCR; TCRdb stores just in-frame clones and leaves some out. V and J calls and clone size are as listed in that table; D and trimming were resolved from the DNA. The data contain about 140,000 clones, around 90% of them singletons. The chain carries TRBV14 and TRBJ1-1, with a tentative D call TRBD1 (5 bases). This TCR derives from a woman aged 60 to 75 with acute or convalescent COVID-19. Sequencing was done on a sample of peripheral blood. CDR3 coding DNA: TGTGCCAGCAGACAGGCCACGGAAGCTTTCTTT. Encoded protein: CASRQATEAFF.